This T cell receptor (beta chain) was profiled in a study of blood T cells in healthy people across ages. V was pared by 4 bases and J by 13 bases, with 9 bases of the junction left unmatched. This CDR3 has 14 amino acids. Germline assignment: CDR1 SQVTM and CDR2 ANQGSEA. Through a sample-barcoded 5' primer and a J-beta primer mix, a second PCR was run for roughly 6 to 12 cycles. MiXCR was run by TCRdb on the 5' RACE reads, yielding one entry per CDR3 protein. Of hundreds of thousands of distinct CDR3 sequences listed, roughly 41% were seen once; the top ten hold about 32%. The receptor was derived from a man aged 80 or over in good health. The sample taken for sequencing was blood. This chain links TRBV29-1 with TRBJ2-4; 14 bases fit TRBD2. The CDR3 DNA reads as TGCAGCGTTGGGACTAGCGGGAGGTATAATGAGCAGTACTTC. Amino acids: CSVGTSGRYNEQYF.